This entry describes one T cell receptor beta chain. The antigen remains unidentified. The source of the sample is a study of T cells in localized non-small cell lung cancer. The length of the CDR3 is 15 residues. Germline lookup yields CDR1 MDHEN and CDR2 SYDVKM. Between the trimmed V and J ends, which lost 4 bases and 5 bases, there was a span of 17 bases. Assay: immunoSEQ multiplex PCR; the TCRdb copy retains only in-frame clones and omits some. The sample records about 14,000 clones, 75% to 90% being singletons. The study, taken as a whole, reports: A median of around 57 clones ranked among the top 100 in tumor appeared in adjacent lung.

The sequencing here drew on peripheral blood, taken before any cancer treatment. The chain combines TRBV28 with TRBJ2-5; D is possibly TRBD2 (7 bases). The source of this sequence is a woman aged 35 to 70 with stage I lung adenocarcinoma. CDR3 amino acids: CASSSGGLRGETQYF. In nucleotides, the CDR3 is TGTGCCAGCAGTTCCGGGGGGCTAAGAGGGGAGACCCAGTACTTC. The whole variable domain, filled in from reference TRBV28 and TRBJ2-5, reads DVKVTQSSRYLVKRTGEKVFLECVQDMDHENMFWYRQDPGLGLRLIYFSYDVKMKEKGDIPEGYSVSREKKERFSLILESASTNQTSMYLCASSSGGLRGETQYFGPGTRLLVL.